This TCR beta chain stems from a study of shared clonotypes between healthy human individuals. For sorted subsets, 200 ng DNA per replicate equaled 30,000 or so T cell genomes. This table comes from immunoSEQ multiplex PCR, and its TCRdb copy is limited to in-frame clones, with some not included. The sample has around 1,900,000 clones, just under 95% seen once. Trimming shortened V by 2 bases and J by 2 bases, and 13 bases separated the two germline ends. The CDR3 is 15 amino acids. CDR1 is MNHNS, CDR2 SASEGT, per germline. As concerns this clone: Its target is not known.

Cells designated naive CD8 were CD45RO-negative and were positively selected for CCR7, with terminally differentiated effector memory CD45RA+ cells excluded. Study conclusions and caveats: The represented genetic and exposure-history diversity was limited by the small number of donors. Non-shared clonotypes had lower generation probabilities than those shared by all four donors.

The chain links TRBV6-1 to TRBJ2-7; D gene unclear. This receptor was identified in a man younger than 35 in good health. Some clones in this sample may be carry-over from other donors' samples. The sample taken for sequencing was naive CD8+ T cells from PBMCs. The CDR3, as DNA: TGTGCCAGCAGTGAACCCCGACGGCCAACCTACGAGCAGTACTTC. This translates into CASSEPRRPTYEQYF.